This TCR beta chain derives from a study of spatial heterogeneity in lung cancer. Looking at the study overall: Detection consistently captured more beta-chain sequences than alpha-chain sequences. Raw sequencing reads included, on average, more than eight appearances of each unique TCR and UMI combination.

This clonotype was picked up many times. Antigen specificity is unknown. Time point here: sample taken at primary tumor resection. Material for sequencing was whole RNA from tumor, nontumor lung or frozen PBMC, left unsorted. The study's findings and limits: Compared with follow-up, resection was when ubiquitous expanded tumor TCRs appeared in blood more.

V was trimmed by 5 bases and J by 4 bases, leaving 9 bases between them. This CDR3 has 13 residues. Per the germline V gene, CDR1 is KGHDR and CDR2 is SFDVKD. TCRdb passed the 5' RACE reads through MiXCR, listing each CDR3 protein once. This repertoire shows approximately 13,000 distinct CDR3 sequences, approximately 14% found once; its top ten account for approximately 35%. This specimen consisted of PBMCs, obtained at surgery. V gene TRBV24-1 combines with J gene TRBJ2-3; no definite D call. The clonotype was recovered from a male donor with early-stage non-small cell lung cancer. CDR3 protein: CATSAHRPDTQYF. DNA for the CDR3: TGTGCCACCAGTGCTCATAGGCCAGATACGCAGTATTTT.